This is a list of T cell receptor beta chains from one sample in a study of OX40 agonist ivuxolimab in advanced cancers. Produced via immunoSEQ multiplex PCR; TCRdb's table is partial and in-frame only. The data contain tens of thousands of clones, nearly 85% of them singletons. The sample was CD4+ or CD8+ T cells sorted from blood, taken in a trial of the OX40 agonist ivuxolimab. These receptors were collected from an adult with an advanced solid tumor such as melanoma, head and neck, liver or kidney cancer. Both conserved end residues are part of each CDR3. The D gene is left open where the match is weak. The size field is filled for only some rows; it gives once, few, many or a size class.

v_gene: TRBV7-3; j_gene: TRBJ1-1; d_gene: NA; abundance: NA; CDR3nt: TGTGCCAGCAGCTTAGAACCGGTCACTGAAGCTTTCTTT; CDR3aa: CASSLEPVTEAFF
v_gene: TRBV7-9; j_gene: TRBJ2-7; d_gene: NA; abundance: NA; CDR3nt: TGTGCCAGCAGCTCGCCGGGCCTCTCCTACGAGCAGTACTTC; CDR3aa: CASSSPGLSYEQYF
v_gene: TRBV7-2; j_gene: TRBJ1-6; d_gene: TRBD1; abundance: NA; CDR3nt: TGTGCCAGCAGCCCAGGACAGGATAATTCACCCCTCCACTTT; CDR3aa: CASSPGQDNSPLHF
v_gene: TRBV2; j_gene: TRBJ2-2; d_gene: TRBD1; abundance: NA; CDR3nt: TGTGCCAGCAGTGTTACGACAGGGGGGTCCGGGGAGCTGTTTTTT; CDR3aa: CASSVTTGGSGELFF
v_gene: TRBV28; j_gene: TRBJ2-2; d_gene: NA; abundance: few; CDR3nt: TGTGCCAGCTACGACAGGAACACCGGGGAGCTGTTTTTT; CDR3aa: CASYDRNTGELFF
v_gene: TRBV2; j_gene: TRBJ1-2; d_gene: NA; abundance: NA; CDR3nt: TGTGCCAGCAGTGAAGGTTTGGGGCTCTCAGTTGGGGGCTACACCTTC; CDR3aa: CASSEGLGLSVGGYTF
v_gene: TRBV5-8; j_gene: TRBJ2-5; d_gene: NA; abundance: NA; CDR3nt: TGTGCCAGCAGCTTAGTTAGAGTTTGGGAGACCCAGTACTTC; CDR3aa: CASSLVRVWETQYF
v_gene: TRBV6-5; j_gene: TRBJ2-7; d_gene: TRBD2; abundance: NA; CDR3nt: TGTGCCAGCAGACTCGGACTAGCGCGGGAGCAGTACTTC; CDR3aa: CASRLGLAREQYF
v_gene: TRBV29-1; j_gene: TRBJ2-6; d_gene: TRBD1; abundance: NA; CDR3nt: TGCAGCTTTACAGGGGGAAGGGGGGCCAACGTCCTGACTTTC; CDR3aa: CSFTGGRGANVLTF
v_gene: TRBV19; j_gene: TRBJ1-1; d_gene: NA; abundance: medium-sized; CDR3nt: TGTGCCAGTAGTACCGACAGGCGCACTGAAGCTTTCTTT; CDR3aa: CASSTDRRTEAFF
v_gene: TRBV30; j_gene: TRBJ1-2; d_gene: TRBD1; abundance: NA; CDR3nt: TGTGCCTGGAGAGACAGGGGTGCATACTATGGCTACACCTTC; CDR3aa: CAWRDRGAYYGYTF
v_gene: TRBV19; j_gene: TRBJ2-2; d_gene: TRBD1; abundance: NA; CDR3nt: TGTGCCAGTAGTTCACCGGGACAGACCCTGTTGCGGCTGTTTTTT; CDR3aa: CASSSPGQTLLRLFF
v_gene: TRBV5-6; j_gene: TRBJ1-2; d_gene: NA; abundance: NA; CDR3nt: TGTGCCAGCAGGAAAACAGGGAGGCGAGCTAACTATGGCTACACCTTC; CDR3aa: CASRKTGRRANYGYTF
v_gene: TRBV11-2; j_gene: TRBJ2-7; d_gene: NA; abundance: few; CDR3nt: TGTGCCAGTTCTATTGGGGAAACCTACGAGCAGTACTTC; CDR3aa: CASSIGETYEQYF
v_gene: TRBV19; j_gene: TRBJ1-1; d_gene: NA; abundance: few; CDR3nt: TGTGCCAGTGGGATGCGGGGCACTGAAGCTTTCTTT; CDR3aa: CASGMRGTEAFF
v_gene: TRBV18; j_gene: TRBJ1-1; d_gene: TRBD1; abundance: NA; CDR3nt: TGTGCCAGCTCACCAGCAGGGGGGAACACTGAAGCTTTCTTT; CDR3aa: CASSPAGGNTEAFF
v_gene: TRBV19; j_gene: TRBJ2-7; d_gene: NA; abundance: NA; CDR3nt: TGTGCCAGTAGTATTGGCAGGGGATCCTACGAGCAGTACTTC; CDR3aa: CASSIGRGSYEQYF
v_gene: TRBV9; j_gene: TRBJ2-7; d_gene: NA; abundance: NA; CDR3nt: TGTGCCAGCAGCGTAGGGGCGTCCTACGAGCAGTACTTC; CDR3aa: CASSVGASYEQYF
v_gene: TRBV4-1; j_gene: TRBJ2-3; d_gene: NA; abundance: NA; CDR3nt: TGCGCCAGCAGCCGATACCGGACCGGAAGACGCACAGATACGCAGTATTTT; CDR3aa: CASSRYRTGRRTDTQYF
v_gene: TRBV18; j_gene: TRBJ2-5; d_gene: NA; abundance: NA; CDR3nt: TGTGCCAGCTCACCACTCCAGGGAAGCCAAGAGACCCAGTACTTC; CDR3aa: CASSPLQGSQETQYF
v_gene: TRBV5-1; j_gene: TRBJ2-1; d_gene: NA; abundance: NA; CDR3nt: TGCGCCAGCAGCTTGGCCGGGACCAATGAGCAGTTCTTC; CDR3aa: CASSLAGTNEQFF
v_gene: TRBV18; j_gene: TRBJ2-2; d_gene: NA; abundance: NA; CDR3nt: TGTGCCAGCTCACCCCCACAGGTTAGAAGGACCGGGGAGCTGTTTTTT; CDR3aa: CASSPPQVRRTGELFF
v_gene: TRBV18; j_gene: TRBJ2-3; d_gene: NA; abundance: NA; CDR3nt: TGTGCCAGCTCACCGCGGGCCTTGAGTGAGTATTTT; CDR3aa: CASSPRALSEYF
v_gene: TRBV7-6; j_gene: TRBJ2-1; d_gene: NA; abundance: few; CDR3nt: TGTGCCAGCAGCCCCCGGTGGTCCTACAATGAGCAGTTCTTC; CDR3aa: CASSPRWSYNEQFF
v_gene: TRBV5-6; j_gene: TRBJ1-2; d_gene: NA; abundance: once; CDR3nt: TGTGCCAGCAGCTTAGGTAACTATGGCTACACCTTC; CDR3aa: CASSLGNYGYTF
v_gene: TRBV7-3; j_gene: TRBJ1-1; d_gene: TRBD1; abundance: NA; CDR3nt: TGTGCCAGCAGCCGGGACAGGGTGGGCACTGAAGCTTTCTTT; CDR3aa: CASSRDRVGTEAFF
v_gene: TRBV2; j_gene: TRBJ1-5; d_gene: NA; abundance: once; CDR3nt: TGTGCCAGCAGACGGACACGAAATAGCAATCAGCCCCAGCATTTT; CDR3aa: CASRRTRNSNQPQHF
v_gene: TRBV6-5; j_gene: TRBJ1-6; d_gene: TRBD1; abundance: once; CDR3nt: TGTGCCAGTAGGAGACAGGGTCGATCACCCCTCCACTTT; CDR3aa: CASRRQGRSPLHF
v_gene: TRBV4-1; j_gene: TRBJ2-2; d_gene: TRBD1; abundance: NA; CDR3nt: TGCGCCAGCAGCCAATCGGGACAGACCACCGGGGAGCTGTTTTTT; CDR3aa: CASSQSGQTTGELFF
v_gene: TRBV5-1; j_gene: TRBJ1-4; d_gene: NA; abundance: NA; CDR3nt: TGCGCCAGCAGGGCTGGAGGGAGTAATGAAAAACTGTTTTTT; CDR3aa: CASRAGGSNEKLFF
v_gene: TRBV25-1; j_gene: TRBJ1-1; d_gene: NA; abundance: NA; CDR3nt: TGTGCCAGCAGTGATTTGGCGGTGGGTACTGAAGCTTTCTTT; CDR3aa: CASSDLAVGTEAFF
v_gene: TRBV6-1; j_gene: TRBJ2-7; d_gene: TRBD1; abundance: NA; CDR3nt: TGTGCCAGCACCCTGACAGGGGCCTACGAGCAGTACTTC; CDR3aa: CASTLTGAYEQYF
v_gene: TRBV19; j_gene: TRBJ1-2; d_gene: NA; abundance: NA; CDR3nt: TGTGCCAGTAGTACCGGGTTGGGGACCAGTAACTATGGCTACACCTTC; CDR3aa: CASSTGLGTSNYGYTF
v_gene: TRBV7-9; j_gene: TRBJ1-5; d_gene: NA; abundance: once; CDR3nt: TGTGCCAGCAGCCCTAGTCGGGGGAGCAATCAGCCCCAGCATTTT; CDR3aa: CASSPSRGSNQPQHF
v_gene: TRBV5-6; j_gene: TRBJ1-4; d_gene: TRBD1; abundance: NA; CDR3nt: TGTGCCAGCAGCTTGGTGGGACAGCATAATGAAAAACTGTTTTTT; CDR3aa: CASSLVGQHNEKLFF
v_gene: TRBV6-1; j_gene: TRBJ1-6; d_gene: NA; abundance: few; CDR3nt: TGTGCCAGCAGTGAGGGGGCGAATTCACCCCTCCACTTT; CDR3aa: CASSEGANSPLHF
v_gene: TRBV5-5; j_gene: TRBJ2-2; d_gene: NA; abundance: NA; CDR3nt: TGTGCCAGCAGCGGGGTAGGACGGTCCGAAGCGAACACCGGGGAGCTGTTTTTT; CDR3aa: CASSGVGRSEANTGELFF
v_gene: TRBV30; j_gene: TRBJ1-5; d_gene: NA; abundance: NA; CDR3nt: TGTGCCTGGAGTGTACACAGCAATCAGCCCCAGCATTTT; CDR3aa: CAWSVHSNQPQHF
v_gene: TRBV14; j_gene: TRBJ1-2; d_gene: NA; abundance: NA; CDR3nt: TGTGCCAGCAGCAAAACTCGACAGGCCGATTATGGCTACACCTTC; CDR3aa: CASSKTRQADYGYTF
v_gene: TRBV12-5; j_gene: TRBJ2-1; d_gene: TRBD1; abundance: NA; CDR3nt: TGTGCTAGTGGTTTTTCCACCGCGGGACAGGGGGCGGGAGAGCAGTTCTTC; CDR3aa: CASGFSTAGQGAGEQFF
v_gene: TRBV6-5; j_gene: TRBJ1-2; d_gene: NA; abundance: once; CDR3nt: TGTGCCAGCAGTCCACAATCCTCCCGCTATGGCTACACCTTC; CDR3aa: CASSPQSSRYGYTF
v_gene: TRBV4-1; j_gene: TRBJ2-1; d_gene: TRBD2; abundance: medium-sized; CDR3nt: TGCGCCAGCAGCCAAAGGGACTACTTGGCCGGGTGGTCCCGGAACAATGAGCAGTTCTTC; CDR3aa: CASSQRDYLAGWSRNNEQFF
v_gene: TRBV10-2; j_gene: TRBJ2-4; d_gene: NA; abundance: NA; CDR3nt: TGCGCCAGCAGTGATTCTGCCAAAAACATTCAGTACTTC; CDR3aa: CASSDSAKNIQYF
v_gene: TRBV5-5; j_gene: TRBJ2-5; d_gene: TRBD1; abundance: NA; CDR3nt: TGTGCCAGCAGCCGCCGGGACAGTTTTCAAGAGACCCAGTACTTC; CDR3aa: CASSRRDSFQETQYF
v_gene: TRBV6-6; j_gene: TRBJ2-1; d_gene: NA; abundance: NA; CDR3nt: TGTGCCAGCAGGGAGAAGGCTAGCCGGTGGGATGAGCAGTTCTTC; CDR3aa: CASREKASRWDEQFF
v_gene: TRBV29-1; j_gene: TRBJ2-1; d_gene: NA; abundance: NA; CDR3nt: TGTGCGGGGCGTAACAATGAGCAGTTCTTC; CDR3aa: CAGRNNEQFF
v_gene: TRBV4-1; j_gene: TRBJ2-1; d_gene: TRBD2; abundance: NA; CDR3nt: TGCGCCAGCAGCCAGAAGGCGGGAGGGACCTACAATGAGCAGTTCTTC; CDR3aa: CASSQKAGGTYNEQFF
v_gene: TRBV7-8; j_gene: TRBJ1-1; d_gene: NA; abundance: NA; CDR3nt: TGTGCCAGCAGCTTAGCGAACGTGGGAGTGAACACTGAAGCTTTCTTT; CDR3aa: CASSLANVGVNTEAFF
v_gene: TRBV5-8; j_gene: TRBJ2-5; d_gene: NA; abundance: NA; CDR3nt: TGTGCCAGCAGCTTGATGAAGACCTCCTCAAGGGAGACCCAGTACTTC; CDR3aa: CASSLMKTSSRETQYF
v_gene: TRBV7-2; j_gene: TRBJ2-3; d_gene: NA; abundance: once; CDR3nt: TGTGCCAGCAGCCCTACCATGACACGCACAGATACGCAGTATTTT; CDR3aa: CASSPTMTRTDTQYF
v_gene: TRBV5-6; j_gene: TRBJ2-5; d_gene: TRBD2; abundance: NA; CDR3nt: TGTGCCAGCAGCTCGCGACTAGCGGGATTCCAGGTACAAGAGACCCAGTACTTC; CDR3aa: CASSSRLAGFQVQETQYF
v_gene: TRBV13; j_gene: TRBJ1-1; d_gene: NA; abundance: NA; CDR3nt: TGTGCCAGCAGCTTACGGAGCAGGATGAACACTGAAGCTTTCTTT; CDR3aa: CASSLRSRMNTEAFF